These T cell receptor beta chains were read from a single sample in a study of T cell repertoires in cytomegalovirus infection. TCRdb analysed the reads with MiXCR anew, one entry per CDR3 protein. The table records around 800,000 distinct CDR3 sequences, less than 35% of them present only once. These receptors have no identified antigens. The specimen was cultured CD8+ T cells from PBMCs, collected from culture after CMV antigen stimulation. All receptors derive from a human donor in good health (CMV status not recorded). Some clones in this sample may be carry-over from other donors' samples. Each CDR3 is given with its conserved first and last residue. D genes are given only for firm matches. Expanded clones get a size class; other rows say once, few or many, or leave the size out.

>TRBV11-2|.|few|TRBJ2-5
CASSLIGLAEETQYF
TGTGCCAGCAGCTTAATCGGTCTAGCAGAAGAGACCCAGTACTTC
>TRBV9|.|.|TRBJ1-1
CASRPGGRAFF
TGTGCCAGCAGACCGGGGGGTAGGGCTTTCTTT
>TRBV7-9|.|.|TRBJ1-6
CASSRDGNNSPLHF
TGTGCCAGCAGCCGGGACGGAAATAATTCACCCCTCCACTTT
>TRBV12-3/TRBV12-4|.|.|TRBJ2-3
CASTEESTDTQYF
TGTGCCAGCACGGAGGAAAGCACAGATACGCAGTATTTT
>TRBV11-2|.|.|TRBJ2-5
CASSSNRYGPGETQYF
TGTGCCAGCAGCTCCAACCGGTACGGGCCCGGGGAGACCCAGTACTTC
>TRBV5-1|TRBD2|.|TRBJ2-5
CASSSPSGGGQETQYF
TGCGCCAGCAGCTCCCCTAGCGGGGGAGGCCAAGAGACCCAGTACTTC
>TRBV27|.|.|TRBJ2-2
CASRVSGPGELFF
TGTGCCAGCAGAGTGAGCGGCCCCGGGGAGCTGTTTTTT
>TRBV5-3|TRBD2|.|TRBJ2-3
CASSFRTSGGGDTQYF
TGTGCCAGCAGCTTTCGGACTAGCGGGGGAGGGGATACGCAGTATTTT
>TRBV6-1|.|.|TRBJ2-3
CASSETVSTDTQYF
TGTGCCAGCAGTGAAACGGTTAGCACAGATACGCAGTATTTT
>TRBV29-1|TRBD2|.|TRBJ2-1
CSTEGGGGDSYNEQFF
TGCAGCACTGAGGGTGGCGGGGGGGACTCCTACAATGAGCAGTTCTTC
>TRBV29-1|.|.|TRBJ2-7
CSVAYRASYEQYF
TGCAGCGTTGCTTACAGGGCCTCCTACGAGCAGTACTTC
>TRBV7-8|.|few|TRBJ2-7
CASSWGNYEQYF
TGTGCCAGCAGCTGGGGGAACTACGAGCAGTACTTC
>TRBV10-2|TRBD1|.|TRBJ2-5
CASRNRGDETQYF
TGCGCCAGCAGGAACAGGGGTGACGAGACCCAGTACTTC
>TRBV12-5|TRBD2|.|TRBJ2-5
CASRAGGSQETQYF
TGTGCTTCCCGTGCGGGGGGATCCCAAGAGACCCAGTACTTC
>TRBV5-1|TRBD1|.|TRBJ1-2
CASSQDRYRGYTF
TGCGCCAGCAGCCAGGACAGGTATCGCGGCTACACCTTC
>TRBV28|TRBD1|.|TRBJ1-6
CASGQGTPNSPLHF
TGTGCCAGCGGACAGGGAACTCCTAATTCACCCCTCCACTTT
>TRBV12-3/TRBV12-4|.|.|TRBJ2-7
CASSKTGSEQYF
TGTGCCAGCAGTAAGACAGGAAGCGAGCAGTACTTC
>TRBV5-6|.|few|TRBJ2-1
CASESGGRLENEQFF
TGTGCCAGCGAAAGTGGGGGCAGGTTGGAAAATGAGCAGTTCTTC
>TRBV7-6|TRBD2|many|TRBJ2-5
CASRSTSGGPYGTQYF
TGTGCCAGCAGATCCACTAGCGGGGGGCCCTATGGGACCCAGTACTTC
>TRBV14|TRBD2|few|TRBJ2-3
CASSLPGLADLDTQYF
TGTGCCAGCAGCCTACCGGGACTAGCGGACCTAGATACGCAGTATTTT
>TRBV7-7|.|.|TRBJ2-2
CASSLGQGHPGELFF
TGTGCTAGCAGCTTAGGGCAGGGCCACCCCGGGGAGCTGTTTTTT
>TRBV12-3/TRBV12-4|TRBD2|many|TRBJ2-1
CATVPGGLAGWDEQFF
TGTGCCACCGTTCCCGGAGGGCTAGCGGGGTGGGATGAGCAGTTCTTC
>TRBV4-1|.|.|TRBJ1-5
CASSQDSFRESNQPQHF
TGCGCCAGCAGCCAAGATTCATTCAGGGAGAGCAATCAGCCCCAGCATTTT
>TRBV12-3/TRBV12-4|TRBD1|few|TRBJ1-1
CASSFPPIQGAAEAFF
TGTGCCAGCAGTTTTCCCCCCATACAGGGGGCAGCTGAAGCTTTCTTT
>TRBV19|TRBD2|.|TRBJ2-3
CASSIRGLAGEHTDMQYF
TGTGCCAGTAGTATCCGCGGGCTAGCGGGGGAGCACACAGATATGCAGTATTTT
>TRBV4-1|.|.|TRBJ1-2
CASSQGGGSNYGYTF
TGCGCCAGCAGCCAGGGGGGGGGATCTAACTATGGCTACACCTTC
>TRBV10-3|.|many|TRBJ1-4
CAISEKQGKVTNEKLFF
TGTGCCATCAGTGAGAAACAGGGCAAAGTCACTAATGAAAAACTGTTTTTT
>TRBV6-5|.|many|TRBJ2-7
CASSYSSDYEQYF
TGTGCCAGCAGTTACTCGAGTGACTACGAGCAGTACTTC
>TRBV6-1|TRBD1|.|TRBJ1-6
CASSSDRGRYSPLHF
TGTGCCAGCAGTTCGGACAGGGGGCGTTATTCACCCCTCCACTTT
>TRBV6-1|.|few|TRBJ1-1
CASSEAPEGLSTEAFF
TGTGCCAGCAGTGAAGCGCCAGAGGGGTTGAGCACTGAAGCTTTCTTT
>TRBV19|TRBD1|.|TRBJ1-5
CASRDRGPQPQHF
TGTGCCAGTAGAGACAGGGGGCCCCAGCCCCAGCATTTT
>TRBV6-8|TRBD1|.|TRBJ2-2
CASSYWDRPVTGELFF
TGTGCCAGCAGTTACTGGGACAGGCCTGTCACCGGGGAGCTGTTTTTT
>TRBV15|TRBD1|.|TRBJ2-1
CATSRGRQGAYNEQFF
TGTGCCACCAGCAGAGGCAGGCAGGGGGCTTACAATGAGCAGTTCTTC
>TRBV6-5|TRBD1|few|TRBJ1-1
CASSLNRGAGTEAFF
TGTGCCAGCAGTTTAAACAGGGGGGCCGGCACTGAAGCTTTCTTT
>TRBV24-1|.|.|TRBJ2-5
CATSAVGQETQYF
TGTGCCACCAGTGCCGTGGGCCAAGAGACCCAGTACTTC
>TRBV7-4|TRBD1|.|TRBJ1-2
CASSWEGALFGYTF
TGTGCCAGCAGCTGGGAGGGGGCTCTTTTTGGCTACACCTTC
>TRBV4-3|TRBD2|.|TRBJ2-3
CASSQDRAGGFSSTDTQYF
TGCGCCAGCAGCCAAGATCGAGCGGGGGGATTTTCTAGCACAGATACGCAGTATTTT
>TRBV6-6|.|.|TRBJ2-3
CASSYVTSTDTQYF
TGTGCCAGCAGTTACGTGACTAGCACAGATACGCAGTATTTT
>TRBV2|.|.|TRBJ1-6
CASSDRTYYNSPLHF
TGTGCCAGCAGTGATAGGACTTACTATAATTCACCCCTCCACTTT
>TRBV6-6|TRBD1|.|TRBJ1-4
CASSAGQGLANEKLFF
TGTGCCAGCAGTGCGGGACAGGGTTTGGCTAATGAAAAACTGTTTTTT
>TRBV7-2|.|many|TRBJ1-1
CASSLGARSNTEAFF
TGTGCCAGCAGCTTAGGGGCCAGGTCGAACACTGAAGCTTTCTTT
>TRBV27|.|many|TRBJ1-1
CAIQGPDQAFF
TGTGCCATCCAGGGGCCCGACCAAGCTTTCTTT